Below are 10 T cell receptor beta chains sequenced from a single sample in a study of blood T cell repertoires in COVID-19. Profiled with immunoSEQ multiplex PCR; TCRdb holds only in-frame clones, not every one. The table shows roughly 65,000 clones, with 60% to 80% occurring only once. Sequencing input: peripheral blood. All receptors derive from a human donor in a cohort sampled during active COVID-19.

This chain joins TRBV21-1 and TRBJ1-6; the listed D gene, TRBD1, was not tested against the DNA. TRBV21-1 is a pseudogene. This CDR3 comprises 14 residues. The chain's CDR3 is CASSPDRKNSPLHF. The CDR3 DNA reads TGTGCCAGCAGCCCGGACAGGAAGAATTCACCCCTCCACTTT.

Only one count was recorded for this clone. The chain uses TRBV6-4 and TRBJ2-2, with D perhaps TRBD1 (5 bases). This CDR3 is 16 amino acids long. Between the trimmed V and J ends, which lost 5 bases and 6 bases, there was a span of 19 bases. The germline CDR1 and CDR2 sequences are MRHNA and SNTAGT. The CDR3, as DNA: TGTGCCAGCAGTTTCCTTAGCTCACCAGGGCCCGGGGAGCTGTTTTTT. It translates to CASSFLSSPGPGELFF.

The V call is TRBV5-8, the J call TRBJ1-1; possible D gene TRBD1, 6 bases. Germline loops: CDR1 SGHTS, CDR2 YDEGEE. Deletions cut 4 bases from V and 5 bases from J, with 15 bases between. The CDR3 consists of 14 residues. The DNA for the CDR3 is TGTGCCAGCAGCCGATTACAGGGTAGGACTGAAGCTTTCTTT. Its protein product is CASSRLQGRTEAFF.

The V gene is TRBV4-1, the J gene TRBJ2-7; 9 nucleotides line up with TRBD1. The junction had 4 bases not matched to a gene; V was cut back by 4 bases and J by 3 bases. Germline loops: CDR1 MGHRA, CDR2 YSYEKL. This CDR3 has 14 residues. CDR3 in DNA: TGCGCCAGCAGCCGCGGACAGGGGATCTACGAGCAGTACTTC. This encodes CASSRGQGIYEQYF.

In this sample, this clone turned up a few times. This chain uses TRBV15 with TRBJ2-7; possibly TRBD2 for D (5 bases). The CDR3 is made up of 14 amino acids. The germline V gene has CDR1 LNHNV and CDR2 YYDKDF (reference sequence). The ends were cut back, 1 base at V and 3 bases at J, with 10 bases in the middle. CDR3 protein: CATSRAGLNYEQYF. CDR3 nucleotides: TGTGCCACCAGCAGAGCGGGATTGAACTACGAGCAGTACTTC.

Details on this clone: This same CDR3 is encoded by further DNA sequences in the sample. This chain links TRBV19 with TRBJ1-5; possibly TRBD1 for D (6 bases). This CDR3 region has 15 residues. Germline V lookup: CDR1 LNHDA, CDR2 SQIVND (reference sequence). With 2 bases removed from V and 3 bases from J, the gap between germline ends came to 11 bases. CDR3 residues: CASSITGNPNQPQHF. CDR3 coding DNA: TGTGCCAGTAGTATAACAGGGAATCCCAATCAGCCCCAGCATTTT.

This clone was seen a few times. This chain uses TRBV3-1 (or the pseudogene TRBV3-2) with TRBJ2-1; D not certain. Trimming took 4 bases from V and 3 from J, leaving 10 bases between them. The germline gives CDR1 LGHDT, CDR2 YNNKEL (reference sequence). The CDR3 spans 14 residues. CDR3: CASSPDTYYNEQFF. CDR3 bases: TGTGCCAGCAGCCCCGACACGTACTACAATGAGCAGTTCTTC.

This clone was recorded a few times. V and J are TRBV9 and TRBJ1-2; 7 bases match TRBD1. The CDR3 totals 16 residues. Germline CDR1 and CDR2: SGDLS and YYNGEE. V was clipped by 0 bases and J by 6 bases; unmatched bases: 11. The CDR3 protein is CASSVGGGASFDGYTF. CDR3 nucleotide sequence: TGTGCCAGCAGCGTAGGAGGGGGCGCTAGTTTTGATGGCTACACCTTC.

This chain links TRBV3-1 (or the pseudogene TRBV3-2) with TRBJ2-2; TRBD2 matches 13 bases. The CDR3 extends over 17 amino acids. The germline V gene has CDR1 LGHDT and CDR2 YNNKEL (reference sequence). Trimming cost V 4 bases and J 3 bases; bases outside gene matches: 5. CDR3 region: CASSPTLAGGDTGELFF. The CDR3 DNA is TGTGCCAGCAGCCCGACACTAGCGGGAGGGGACACCGGGGAGCTGTTTTTT.

The chain couples TRBV19 to TRBJ1-6; 8 bases are shared with TRBD1. The length of the CDR3 is 15 residues. The V and J ends lost 3 bases and 10 bases, in that order; junction bases with no gene match: 8. Per the germline V gene, CDR1 is LNHDA and CDR2 is SQIVND (reference sequence). CDR3 in amino acids: CASSILTGGASPLHF. CDR3 DNA sequence: TGTGCCAGTAGTATTCTTACAGGGGGTGCGTCACCCCTCCACTTT. The whole variable domain, filled in from reference TRBV19 and TRBJ1-6, reads DGGITQSPKYLFRKEGQNVTLSCEQNLNHDAMYWYRQDPGQGLRLIYYSQIVNDFQKGDIAEGYSVSREKKESFPLTVTSAQKNPTAFYLCASSILTGGASPLHFGNGTRLTVT.